This T cell receptor (beta chain) is drawn from a study of CD8 T cells in Susac syndrome. CD8+ and CD4+ blood T cells underwent TCR beta sequencing. Definite or probable Susac syndrome was diagnosed using recently defined diagnostic criteria. Purification of the CD8+ and CD4+ T cells relied on negative isolation, and TEMRA cells underwent FACS enrichment. Germline V lookup: CDR1 LNHNV, CDR2 YYDKDF (reference sequence). The CDR3 covers 15 residues. The V segment lost 1 base and the J segment 5 bases; nucleotides outside the gene matches: 4. With random hexamers, roughly 0.45 to 1 ug RNA was reverse transcribed. It was immunoSEQ multiplex PCR that amplified TCR beta CDR3 across 54 Vbeta and 13 Jbeta. TCRdb processed the immunoSEQ multiplex PCR reads anew with MiXCR; each CDR3 protein has one entry. The sample consists of 150,000 to 200,000 distinct CDR3 sequences, 90% to 95% of them appearing once. This clonotype showed up just once.

Source material: CD4+ T cells from PBMCs. The sequence derives from a human donor with Susac syndrome. The chain recombines TRBV15 with TRBJ1-5; the match to TRBD1 covers 8 bases. The CDR3 sequence: CATSRGTGTYQPQHF. The CDR3 nucleotides read TGTGCCACCAGCAGAGGGACAGGGACTTATCAGCCCCAGCATTTT.